This T cell receptor beta chain was sequenced for a study of CD8 T cells in Susac syndrome. CDR1 and CDR2 from the germline V gene are SGHTA and FQGNSA. Trimming left V 4 bases short and J 3 bases short, with 12 bases between. This CDR3 is built from 15 residues. TEMRA cells were FACS-enriched, and CD8+ and CD4+ T cells were isolated negatively. This clonotype was seen more than once but under ten times. Reverse transcription of roughly 0.5 to 1 ug RNA was carried out with random hexamers. Amplification of the TCR beta CDR3 was carried out by immunoSEQ multiplex PCR, which spanned a total of 54 Vbeta and 13 Jbeta segments. MiXCR was run by TCRdb on the immunoSEQ multiplex PCR reads, yielding one entry per CDR3 protein. The top ten hold over 0.1% of the sample, which has under 150,000 distinct CDR3 sequences, roughly 94% seen once.

This clonotype was sampled from a human donor with multiple sclerosis. Sample: CD4+ T cells from PBMCs. The chain links TRBV7-2 to TRBJ2-2; the D gene is possibly TRBD1 (6 bases). The CDR3 DNA follows: TGTGCCAGCAGCTCCCAAAGGGGGTACACCGGGGAGCTGTTTTTT. Its translation is CASSSQRGYTGELFF.